The TCR beta chain described here comes from a study of T cell clusters in autoimmune cytopenias. TRB was amplified from roughly 250 ng of peripheral blood genomic DNA per sample. Germline V CDR1 and CDR2: SGHRS, YFSETQ. The CDR3 runs to 16 residues. Multiplex touch-down PCR amplified TRB using TRB-A and TRB-B pools in one tube. For each CDR3 protein, TCRdb gives one entry from its re-call of the multiplex PCR reads, without DNA. The table for this sample gives 5,000 or so distinct CDR3 sequences. The sample also formed part of further work on T cell repertoires in aging, cancer and after chemotherapy. As reported in that work: Roughly 8.8 million TCR reads made up the full dataset. In each cancer cohort, median generation probability increased across chemotherapy, suggesting thymic output rebounded.

Sample: peripheral blood. The J gene is TRBJ1-2, the V gene TRBV5-1; TCRdb names TRBD1, which stays unverified in the absence of DNA. The receptor was derived from a human donor in good health. The CDR3 loop is CASSRSVQGWDYGYTF.